A single sample gave rise to the 11 T cell receptor beta chains below, sequenced in a study of blood T cell repertoires in COVID-19. Method: immunoSEQ multiplex PCR; TCRdb's copy keeps in-frame clones and lacks some. The table includes approximately 230,000 clones, 70% to 85% detected once. Specimen: peripheral blood. The receptors were sampled from a man older than 75 with acute or convalescent COVID-19.

This sequence joins TRBV2 and TRBJ2-1, with D maybe TRBD2 (5 bases). The CDR3 totals 14 residues. From germline, CDR1 is SNHLY and CDR2 FYNNEI. V gave up 1 base and J gave up 12 bases, with 16 bases separating them. The CDR3 region is CASSEERPPRGQFF. The CDR3 DNA reads as TGTGCCAGCAGTGAAGAGCGACCCCCTCGGGGGCAGTTCTTC.

The chain recombines TRBV5-1 with TRBJ1-1; weak D call: TRBD1 (5 bases). CDR3 length: 14 residues. Trimming removed 0 bases at V and 4 bases at J, with 10 bases between. Germline lookup yields CDR1 SGHRS and CDR2 YFSETQ. The CDR3 loop is CASSLGREATEAFF. CDR3 DNA sequence: TGCGCCAGCAGCTTGGGCAGGGAGGCCACTGAAGCTTTCTTT.

The CDR3 here is CASSSMGQSYGYTF. As DNA, the CDR3 is TGTGCCAGCAGTTCAATGGGACAGTCCTATGGCTACACCTTC. The V call is TRBV28, the J call TRBJ1-2; TRBD1 matches at 7 bases. In germline, CDR1 is MDHEN, CDR2 SYDVKM. Unmatched junction bases numbered 6, after V lost 4 bases and J lost 4 bases. The CDR3 runs to 14 residues.

The chain employs TRBV5-1 and TRBJ1-2; D not resolved. V lost 2 bases to trimming and J lost 8 bases, with 13 bases between them. CDR3 length: 13 residues. CDR1 and CDR2 from the germline V gene are SGHRS and YFSETQ. CDR3 sequence (DNA): TGCGCCAGCAGCTTAACCACTAAGGAGGGCTACACCTTC. Protein product: CASSLTTKEGYTF.

This clone has a handful of counts. The chain links TRBV12-3 or TRBV12-4 to TRBJ2-4, with D possibly being TRBD1 (6 bases). V dropped 5 bases and J dropped 9 bases, with 14 bases sitting between them. CDR3 length: 13 residues. The CDR3 protein is CASSQGQKGIQYF. For the CDR3, the DNA is TGTGCCAGCAGTCAAGGACAGAAGGGCATTCAGTACTTC.

The chain carries TRBV18 and TRBJ2-6; possibly TRBD2 for D (6 bases). The germline V gene encodes CDR1 KGHSH and CDR2 LQKENI. V was shortened by 2 bases and J by 0 bases, with 11 bases between the two germline ends. The CDR3 totals 17 residues. The CDR3 sequence is CASSPRTTLSGANVLTF. The CDR3 DNA sequence: TGTGCCAGCTCACCAAGGACTACACTCTCTGGGGCCAACGTCCTGACTTTC.

The J gene is TRBJ1-2, the V gene TRBV7-9, with a possible D match to TRBD1 (5 bases). This CDR3 region has 16 residues. The germline V gene encodes CDR1 SEHNR and CDR2 FQNEAQ (reference sequence). With 5 bases removed from V and 4 bases from J, the gap between germline ends came to 20 bases. This CDR3 reads CASSTKQEEEAYGYTF. For the CDR3, the DNA is TGTGCCAGCAGCACCAAACAGGAAGAAGAGGCCTATGGCTACACCTTC.

This clone was seen only once. The CDR3 DNA is TGTGCCAGCAGTTACTCGAAAGGAGGGCAGCCCCAGCATTTT. Translation gives CASSYSKGGQPQHF. The chain couples TRBV6-5 to TRBJ1-5; D uncertain. Germline CDR1 reads MNHEY; CDR2 reads SVGAGI. The CDR3 loop spans 14 amino acids. Trimming shortened V by 0 bases and J by 7 bases, and 10 bases separated the two germline ends.

The V gene is TRBV24-1, the J gene TRBJ2-2; a possible D gene is TRBD2 (6 bases). Trimming cost V 9 bases and J 1 base, with 14 bases left between them. This CDR3 has 15 residues. CDR1 is KGHDR and CDR2 is SFDVKD in the germline V gene. The CDR3 nucleotides read TGTGCCACCGGGCGCAGGGACTTGAACACCGGGGAGCTGTTTTTT. This gives the protein CATGRRDLNTGELFF.

The CDR3: CASTTGTGIYEQYF. The CDR3 region has the DNA TGTGCCAGCACCACCGGGACAGGGATTTACGAGCAGTACTTC. V is TRBV3-1 (or the pseudogene TRBV3-2) and J is TRBJ2-7; 9 positions agree with TRBD1. Trimming at V came to 7 bases and at J to 4 bases, leaving 8 bases not matched to a gene. The CDR3 runs to 14 residues. The germline V gene has CDR1 LGHDT and CDR2 YNNKEL (reference sequence).

The chain joins TRBV5-1 to TRBJ2-5; D is possibly TRBD1 (5 bases). V gave up 2 bases and J gave up 2 bases, with 10 bases separating them. CDR3 length: 14 residues. Germline CDR1 SGHRS, CDR2 YFSETQ. CDR3 nucleotide sequence: TGCGCCAGCAGCTTTTCGGCAGGGCAAGAGACCCAGTACTTC. Its protein product is CASSFSAGQETQYF.